This entry is about one TCR beta chain. Per the authors' pipeline: Amplifying reference gene primers gave estimates of nucleated cell counts. Repertoires were generated with immunoSEQ multiplex PCR, while TCRdb's copy carries only in-frame clones and drops some. D and trimming come from the DNA, and the V and J calls and clone size come from that table. Of about 60,000 clones detected, roughly nine tenths appear once; the ten largest clones hold around 10%. This specimen belongs to a study of blood T cell repertoires in COVID-19. For the study at large: In each case, the material was cDNA or gDNA derived from T cells, B-cell-depleted T cells, or PBMCs.

Germline loops: CDR1 MDHEN, CDR2 SYDVKM. Trimming left V 6 bases short and J 7 bases short, with 16 bases between. The CDR3 is made up of 15 amino acids. The sequenced sample was peripheral blood. This TCR was sampled from a human donor with acute or convalescent COVID-19. The donor label of this sample is uncertain. This rearrangement joins TRBV28 to TRBJ1-6; weak D call: TRBD1 (6 bases). CDR3 protein: CASRQRGTGNSPLHF. DNA for the CDR3: TGTGCCAGCAGACAAAGGGGGACCGGGAATTCACCCCTCCACTTT.